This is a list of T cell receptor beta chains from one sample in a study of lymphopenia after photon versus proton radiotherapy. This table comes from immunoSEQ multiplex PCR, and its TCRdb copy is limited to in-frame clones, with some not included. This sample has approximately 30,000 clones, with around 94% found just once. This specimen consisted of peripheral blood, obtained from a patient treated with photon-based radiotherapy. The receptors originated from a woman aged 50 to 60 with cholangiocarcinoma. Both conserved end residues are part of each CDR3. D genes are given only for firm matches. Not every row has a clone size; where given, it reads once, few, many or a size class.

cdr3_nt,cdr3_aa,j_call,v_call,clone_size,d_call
TGTGCCAGCAGCTTAGACCCGGGGACCTACGAGCAGTACTTC,CASSLDPGTYEQYF,TRBJ2-7,TRBV7-8,.,.
TGTGCCAGCAGCACCCCCAGTACGGGGAACCACTCCTACGAGCAGTACTTC,CASSTPSTGNHSYEQYF,TRBJ2-7,TRBV7-9,.,.
TGCAGTGCTCCAGGGTTGAGCGGCTACACCTTC,CSAPGLSGYTF,TRBJ1-2,TRBV20-1,.,.
TGTGCCAGCAGTCCAAACTATAATTCACCCCTCCACTTT,CASSPNYNSPLHF,TRBJ1-6,TRBV6-5,.,.
TGTGCCAGCAGCCCGACTAGCGGGGGGCCCAATTTT,CASSPTSGGPNF,TRBJ2-3,TRBV6-5,.,TRBD2
TGTGCCACCAGCAGAGAGAGGGGGCCCAATCAGCCCCAGCATTTT,CATSRERGPNQPQHF,TRBJ1-5,TRBV15,.,TRBD1
TGTGCCAGCCGCTCACTAGCGGGCCTCACAGATACGCAGTATTTT,CASRSLAGLTDTQYF,TRBJ2-3,TRBV19,.,TRBD2
TGTGCCAGCTCAGCTATCGTGGCAGGGGAGGACACCGGGGAGCTGTTTTTT,CASSAIVAGEDTGELFF,TRBJ2-2,TRBV18,.,.
TGTGCCAGCAGTTGGGACCAGAAACTGTTTTTT,CASSWDQKLFF,TRBJ1-4,TRBV25-1,.,.
TGCGCCAGCAGTGAATGGGGGCCTCCGGGCACCGGGGAGCTGTTTTTT,CASSEWGPPGTGELFF,TRBJ2-2,TRBV10-1,.,.
TGTGCCAGCCGGACTAGCGGGGGCAATGAGCAGTTCTTC,CASRTSGGNEQFF,TRBJ2-1,TRBV27,.,TRBD2
TGTGCCAGCAGTGAAGGGGGCAGGAACACTGAAGCTTTCTTT,CASSEGGRNTEAFF,TRBJ1-1,TRBV6-1,.,.
TGCGCCAGCAGCCAAGTTACACCAGACGAAAAACTGTTTTTT,CASSQVTPDEKLFF,TRBJ1-4,TRBV4-3,.,.
TGTGCCAGCAGCTCCACCGCCGCGAACACCGGGGAGCTGTTTTTT,CASSSTAANTGELFF,TRBJ2-2,TRBV7-9,.,.
TGTGCCAGCAGCTTCGACAGACCGAGCTCCTATAATTCACCCCTCCACTTT,CASSFDRPSSYNSPLHF,TRBJ1-6,TRBV7-2,.,.
TGTGCCAGCAGCGGCCGAACTGACGAAGCTTTCTTT,CASSGRTDEAFF,TRBJ1-1,TRBV9,.,.
TGTGCCATCAGTGACCGCACAGATACGCAGTATTTT,CAISDRTDTQYF,TRBJ2-3,TRBV10-3,.,.
TGTGCCAGCAGCCGTTCGGACAGGGCATCTGGAAACACCATATATTTT,CASSRSDRASGNTIYF,TRBJ1-3,TRBV7-9,.,TRBD1
TGCAGCGTTGAAGGGCAGGGTGGGGGAAAACTGTTTTTT,CSVEGQGGGKLFF,TRBJ1-4,TRBV29-1,.,.
TGTGCCAGCAATTCCCTGACAGGGTTGTACGAGCAGTACTTC,CASNSLTGLYEQYF,TRBJ2-7,TRBV27,.,TRBD1
TGTGCCAGCAGATCGGGTAGAGGGATTAATGAGCAGTTCTTC,CASRSGRGINEQFF,TRBJ2-1,TRBV7-9,.,.
TGTGCCATCAGTGAGTCCTGGGATGAGACCCAGTACTTC,CAISESWDETQYF,TRBJ2-5,TRBV10-3,.,.
TGTGCCAGCAGCTTGACAGCTTACGTGGAGACCCAGTACTTC,CASSLTAYVETQYF,TRBJ2-5,TRBV5-8,.,.
TGTGCCAGCAGCTTGGCTGGGACAGTTTACAATGAGCAGTTCTTC,CASSLAGTVYNEQFF,TRBJ2-1,TRBV5-4,.,TRBD1
TGTGCCAGCAGTGAAGTGGCTATATCCTATGGCTACACCTTC,CASSEVAISYGYTF,TRBJ1-2,TRBV6-1,once,.
TGCGCCAGCAGCCAGGCTACAGGGAAGTACACTGAAGCTTTCTTT,CASSQATGKYTEAFF,TRBJ1-1,TRBV4-3,.,.
TGTGCCAGCAGCCGCCGTATGTTGGGTTTGGTCCCCTACGAGCAGTACTTC,CASSRRMLGLVPYEQYF,TRBJ2-7,TRBV7-9,few,.
TGTGCCAGCAGCCAAGATCTTAAAGGGGGCCAAGAGACCCAGTACTTC,CASSQDLKGGQETQYF,TRBJ2-5,TRBV4-2,.,.
TGTGCCAGCAGTTCAGAGGAAGGAAGCAATCAGCCCCAGCATTTT,CASSSEEGSNQPQHF,TRBJ1-5,TRBV6-5,.,.
TGTGCCAGCAGCCCAGTGGGGTCTGGAAACACCATATATTTT,CASSPVGSGNTIYF,TRBJ1-3,TRBV7-9,.,.
TGTGCCAGCAGCTTAGATCTGGGGGGACTAGCGGGGAACACCGGGGAGCTGTTTTTT,CASSLDLGGLAGNTGELFF,TRBJ2-2,TRBV7-2,.,TRBD2
TGTGCCAGCAGCTTAATGGGACAGGGCGGCACAGATACGCAGTATTTT,CASSLMGQGGTDTQYF,TRBJ2-3,TRBV7-2,.,TRBD1
TGTGCCAGCAGCTCAGAGGGGACTAGAGCTTTCTTT,CASSSEGTRAFF,TRBJ1-1,TRBV7-9,.,.
TGCGCCAGCAGCCAAGATCCCAGGACAGGGAATGAAAAACTGTTTTTT,CASSQDPRTGNEKLFF,TRBJ1-4,TRBV4-3,.,TRBD1
TGTGCCAGCAGCCAAGGGTACAGGGCGAACACCATATATTTT,CASSQGYRANTIYF,TRBJ1-3,TRBV14,.,.
TGCGCCAGCAGCTTCGATCTACGGCCGGGAACTGAAGCTTTCTTT,CASSFDLRPGTEAFF,TRBJ1-1,TRBV5-1,.,.
TGCGCCAGCAGTGACGGGACAGGGATTAGGAATACGCAGTATTTT,CASSDGTGIRNTQYF,TRBJ2-3,TRBV10-1,.,TRBD1
TGTGCCAGCTCAGGGGGACAGGGTACAGTTGGGCAGTACTTC,CASSGGQGTVGQYF,TRBJ2-7,TRBV18,.,TRBD1
TGTGCCACAACTAGCGGGAGATACAATGAGCAGTTCTTC,CATTSGRYNEQFF,TRBJ2-1,TRBV10-3,.,TRBD2
TGTGCCAGCAGCGTAGATAGCAACTATGGCTACACCTTC,CASSVDSNYGYTF,TRBJ1-2,TRBV9,.,.
TGCAGCGTTGAAGTTTTTGGGGGCGCCTCCTACGAGCAGTACTTC,CSVEVFGGASYEQYF,TRBJ2-7,TRBV29-1,.,.
TGTGCCAGCAGTTACTCTCCGACAGATAGGTATGGCTACACCTTC,CASSYSPTDRYGYTF,TRBJ1-2,TRBV6-5,.,.
TGTGCCAGCAGTTACCGGCGAGGGAACGAGCAGTACTTC,CASSYRRGNEQYF,TRBJ2-7,TRBV6-5,once,.
TGTGCCAGCAGTGAAGCGGGCAGGGCGGGGACCGGGGAGCTGTTTTTT,CASSEAGRAGTGELFF,TRBJ2-2,TRBV6-1,.,.
TGTGCCTGGAGTGCCGGGGCACAAGAGACCCAGTACTTC,CAWSAGAQETQYF,TRBJ2-5,TRBV30,few,.
TGTGCCAGTAGTATTCGGTCCAGAGCTAATCAGCCCCAGCATTTT,CASSIRSRANQPQHF,TRBJ1-5,TRBV19,.,.
TGTGCCAGTAGTATTCGTCGGACAGGGCTCTATGGCTACACCTTC,CASSIRRTGLYGYTF,TRBJ1-2,TRBV19,.,TRBD1
TGTGCCAGCAGTGGGGACAGGAGCTCCTACGAGCAGTACTTC,CASSGDRSSYEQYF,TRBJ2-7,TRBV2,.,TRBD1
TGTGCCAGCAGTCCACAGGGACAGGGGGATCAGCCCCAGCATTTT,CASSPQGQGDQPQHF,TRBJ1-5,TRBV28,.,TRBD1
TGTGCTAGTGGTTTAGGGGCCAACACCGGGGAGCTGTTTTTT,CASGLGANTGELFF,TRBJ2-2,TRBV12-5,.,.
TGCGCCAGCAGCCAAGAGTTGTCATACGGCTACACCTTC,CASSQELSYGYTF,TRBJ1-2,TRBV4-3,.,.
TGTGCCATAGGGGGCGCAGTCTCCTATCAGCCCCAGCATTTT,CAIGGAVSYQPQHF,TRBJ1-5,TRBV6-6,.,TRBD1
TGCGCCAGCAGCCAACCGGGGTTACGGAACACTGAAGCTTTCTTT,CASSQPGLRNTEAFF,TRBJ1-1,TRBV4-1,.,.
TGTGCCAGCAAGTGGGGGGTGGACACTGAAGCTTTCTTT,CASKWGVDTEAFF,TRBJ1-1,TRBV25-1,.,.